This TCR beta chain was recovered during a study of blood T cell repertoires in COVID-19. Whole-study context: Whether acute or convalescent, the COVID-19 samples came from the United States, Italy and Spain.

The authors' processing: Amplification of reference gene primers was used by the study to estimate nucleated cell counts. This table comes from immunoSEQ multiplex PCR, and its TCRdb copy is limited to in-frame clones, with some not included. V and J calls and clone size are as listed in that table; D and trimming were resolved from the DNA. There are 250,000 or so clones in the sample; around 88% occur only once, and more than 2% lies in the top ten. Participants had their cohort set by participant-reported clinical history. This CDR3 is 14 amino acids long. Germline V gene sequence: CDR1 MDHEN, CDR2 SYDVKM. Trimming took 2 bases from V and 5 from J, leaving 12 bases between them.

The receptor was isolated from a woman between 45 and 65 years old who had recovered from COVID-19. J is TRBJ1-2 and V is TRBV28; D possibly corresponds to TRBD1 (5 bases). The sample was PBMCs or T cells enriched from blood (not recorded which). The CDR3 DNA reads TGTGCCAGCAGTTTAGGGGCAGATCATTATGGCTACACCTTC. This translates into CASSLGADHYGYTF.